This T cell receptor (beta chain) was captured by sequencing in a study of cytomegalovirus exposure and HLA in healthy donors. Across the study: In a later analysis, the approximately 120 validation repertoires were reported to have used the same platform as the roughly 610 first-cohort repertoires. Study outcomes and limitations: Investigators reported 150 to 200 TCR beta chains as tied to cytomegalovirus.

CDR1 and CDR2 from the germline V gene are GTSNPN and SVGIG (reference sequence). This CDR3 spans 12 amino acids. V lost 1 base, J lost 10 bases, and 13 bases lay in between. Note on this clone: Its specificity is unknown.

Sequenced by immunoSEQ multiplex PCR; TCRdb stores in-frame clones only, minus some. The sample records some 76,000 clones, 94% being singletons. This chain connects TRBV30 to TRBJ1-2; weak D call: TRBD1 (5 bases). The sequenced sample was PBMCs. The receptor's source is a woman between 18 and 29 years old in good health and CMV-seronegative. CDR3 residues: CAWSEYGGVYTF. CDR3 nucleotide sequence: TGTGCCTGGAGTGAGTACGGGGGAGTCTACACCTTC.